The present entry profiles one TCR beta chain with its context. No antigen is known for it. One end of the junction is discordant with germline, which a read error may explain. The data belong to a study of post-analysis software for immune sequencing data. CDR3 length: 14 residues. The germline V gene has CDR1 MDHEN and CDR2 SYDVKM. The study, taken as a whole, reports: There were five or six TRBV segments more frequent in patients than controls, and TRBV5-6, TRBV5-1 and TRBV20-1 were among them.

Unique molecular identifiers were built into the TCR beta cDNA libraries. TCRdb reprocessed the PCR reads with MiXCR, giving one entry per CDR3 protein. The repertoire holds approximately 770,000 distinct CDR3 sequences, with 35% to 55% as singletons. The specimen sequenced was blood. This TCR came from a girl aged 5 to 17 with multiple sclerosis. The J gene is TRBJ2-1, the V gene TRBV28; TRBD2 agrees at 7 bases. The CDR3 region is CTSSPQAGINEQFF. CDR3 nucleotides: TGTACCAGCAGTCCCCAAGCGGGAATCAATGAGCAGTTCTTC. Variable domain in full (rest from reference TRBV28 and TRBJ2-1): DVKVTQSSRYLVKRTGEKVFLECVQDMDHENMFWYRQDPGLGLRLIYFSYDVKMKEKGDIPEGYSVSREKKERFSLILESASTNQTSMYLCTSSPQAGINEQFFGPGTRLTVL.